The 7 T cell receptor beta chains listed next were all sequenced from one sample in a study of blood T cell repertoires in COVID-19. Libraries were prepared by immunoSEQ multiplex PCR; TCRdb keeps only in-frame clonotypes and omits some of them. The sample holds 68,000 or so clones, 60% to 85% seen once. Input material: peripheral blood. These receptor sequences come from a human donor in a cohort sampled during active COVID-19.

This chain uses TRBV6-6 with TRBJ1-5; TRBD1 aligns across 8 bases. CDR1 and CDR2 (germline): MNHNY, SVGAGI (reference sequence). V gave up 2 bases and J gave up 0 bases; unmatched junction bases: 3. The CDR3 has 16 residues. CDR3 in DNA: TGTGCCAGCAGTTACGGGACAGGCTATAGCAATCAGCCCCAGCATTTT. It codes for CASSYGTGYSNQPQHF.

This chain links TRBV18 with TRBJ2-1; 7 bases map to TRBD1. Germline CDR1 is KGHSH and CDR2 is LQKENI. The J segment lost 10 bases and the V segment lost 4 bases, leaving 10 bases of the junction unmatched. The CDR3 extends over 14 amino acids. CDR3 nucleotides: TGTGCCAGCTCACAGGGGGCGCAGTATGGGGAGCAGTTCTTC. Protein sequence: CASSQGAQYGEQFF.

The V and J genes are TRBV24-1 and TRBJ2-1, with D maybe TRBD1 (5 bases). This CDR3 region has 15 residues. In germline, CDR1 is KGHDR, CDR2 SFDVKD. Trimming took 1 base from V and 5 from J, leaving 11 bases between them. In DNA form, the CDR3 reads TGTGCCACCAGTGATTTATGGGGCGAGGACAATGAGCAGTTCTTC. It specifies CATSDLWGEDNEQFF.

The rearrangement uses TRBV6-2 or TRBV6-3 and TRBJ1-5; 8 bases are a match to TRBD1. The length of the CDR3 is 18 residues. The germline V gene encodes CDR1 MNHEY and CDR2 SVGEGT. The trim removed 0 bases at V and 6 bases at J, leaving 13 bases unmatched. The CDR3 spells CASSYSGHRGSYGQPQHF. In DNA form, the CDR3 reads TGTGCCAGCAGTTACTCGGGACACAGGGGGTCCTACGGTCAGCCCCAGCATTTT.

In regard to this clone: This specimen includes other DNA sequences encoding the same CDR3. The chain joins TRBV7-2 to TRBJ2-7, with TRBD2 identical over 11 bases. CDR3 length: 15 amino acids. Trimming at V came to 5 bases and at J to 2 bases, leaving 5 bases not matched to a gene. CDR1 is SGHTA and CDR2 is FQGNSA in the germline V gene. Here the CDR3 reads CASSPGLAGTYEQYF. CDR3 bases: TGTGCCAGCAGCCCCGGACTAGCGGGCACCTACGAGCAGTACTTC.

The chain carries TRBV2 and TRBJ2-7; 14 bases match TRBD2. With V trimmed by 4 bases and J by 1 base, 6 bases remained unmatched. The CDR3 has 17 amino acids. Germline CDR1 is SNHLY and CDR2 is FYNNEI. CDR3 sequence reads: CASSGLAGGASSYEQYF. DNA for the CDR3: TGTGCCAGCAGTGGACTAGCGGGGGGGGCTTCTTCCTACGAGCAGTACTTC.

This sequence joins TRBV7-9 and TRBJ1-1; TRBD1 matches 7 bases. CDR3 length: 12 amino acids. Trimming removed 10 bases from V and 5 bases from J; junction bases left unmatched: 7. Germline assignment: CDR1 SEHNR and CDR2 FQNEAQ (reference sequence). For the CDR3, the DNA is TGTGCCACTACACAGGGGCTTACTGAAGCTTTCTTT. It encodes CATTQGLTEAFF. The variable domain in full, with the rest retrieved from reference TRBV7-9 and TRBJ1-1, is DTGVSQNPRHKITKRGQNVTFRCDPISEHNRLYWYRQTLGQGPEFLTYFQNEAQLEKSRLLSDRFSAERPKGSFSTLEIQRTEQGDSAMYLCATTQGLTEAFFGQGTRLTVV.